This T cell receptor beta chain comes out of a study of T cell responses to AZD1222 COVID-19 vaccine. Study-level points and caveats: Donors in the cohort were predominantly white British and more often female, and clonal diversity was possibly underestimated. AZD1222 recipients seropositive at baseline numbered only 5 to 7.

V was clipped by 5 bases and J by 1 base, with 8 bases between them. Germline V gene lookup returns CDR1 MRHNA and CDR2 SNTAGT. The CDR3 contains 13 residues. Notes on this clone: What it recognizes is unknown.

Second-dose intervals near 4 or 12 weeks were combined. The table came from immunoSEQ multiplex PCR; TCRdb's copy has only in-frame clones and leaves some out. The repertoire holds about 140,000 clones, with 90% as singletons. The sample here was peripheral blood, taken 28 days after the second AZD1222 dose. The chain couples TRBV6-4 to TRBJ1-1, with D possibly TRBD1 on 5 matching bases. This receptor was obtained from an adult who received the AZD1222 COVID-19 vaccine. The chain's CDR3 is CASSQTGNTEAFF. CDR3 bases: TGTGCCAGCAGTCAAACAGGGAACACTGAAGCTTTCTTT.